The 8 T cell receptor beta chains below all came from one sample that was sequenced in a study of blood T cell repertoires in COVID-19. Sequencing was performed with immunoSEQ multiplex PCR; in TCRdb, only in-frame clones are kept and a portion is missing. This sample yields 200,000 or so clones, of which 86% are seen a single time; around 2.2% belongs to the top ten. The sequencing input was peripheral blood. The receptors derive from a woman in her fifties or sixties with acute or convalescent COVID-19.

The chain couples TRBV30 to TRBJ2-5; TRBD2 matches 10 bases. Germline lookup yields CDR1 GTSNPN and CDR2 SVGIG (reference sequence). J lost 2 bases, V lost 6 bases, and 6 bases had no gene match. The CDR3 has 14 amino acids. DNA for the CDR3: TGTGCCTGCGTCCCTAGCGGGAGACAAGAGACCCAGTACTTC. Translation gives CACVPSGRQETQYF.

The gene calls are TRBV30 and TRBJ2-5; the D is unclear. This CDR3 region has 12 residues. The V gene's germline CDR1 is GTSNPN and CDR2 SVGIG (reference sequence). The V end was cut by 2 bases, the J end by 5 bases, with 9 bases between. The CDR3 sequence is CAWSTLRETQYF. CDR3 coding DNA: TGTGCCTGGAGTACCCTCCGGGAGACCCAGTACTTC.

The chain has TRBV11-2 and TRBJ2-3; TRBD2 matches at 13 bases. The trim removed 7 bases at V and 6 bases at J, leaving 7 bases unmatched. Germline V gene data show CDR1 as SGHAT and CDR2 as FQNNGV. The CDR3 extends over 15 amino acids. The CDR3, as DNA: TGTGCCAGCATGACTAGCGGGGGGCCGTGGGATACGCAGTATTTT. Residues: CASMTSGGPWDTQYF. The full variable domain, rest sourced from reference TRBV11-2 and TRBJ2-3, is EAGVAQSPRYKIIEKRQSVAFWCNPISGHATLYWYQQILGQGPKLLIQFQNNGVVDDSQLPKDRFSAERLKGVDSTLKIQPAKLEDSAVYLCASMTSGGPWDTQYFGPGTRLTVL.

The rearrangement joins TRBV21-1 to TRBJ2-1; the table's D call, TRBD1, has no DNA check behind it. TRBV21-1 is labeled a pseudogene. This CDR3 is 16 amino acids long. CDR3 DNA sequence: TGTGCCAGCAGCAAAGCGTACAGGGGTCAGGGCAATGAGCAGTTCTTC. Translation gives CASSKAYRGQGNEQFF.

This clone was seen just once. This chain uses TRBV3-1 (or the pseudogene TRBV3-2) with TRBJ1-2, with D unresolved. Per germline, CDR1 LGHDT and CDR2 YNNKEL (reference sequence). The CDR3 has 12 amino acids. V dropped 6 bases and J dropped 9 bases, with 14 bases sitting between them. The CDR3: CASSRVLRSYTF. The DNA for the CDR3 is TGTGCCAGCAGTCGAGTTTTGCGAAGCTACACCTTC.

The CDR3 DNA reads as TGTGCCAGCAGCTTAATACGGGACTCCTACGAGCAGTACTTC. Protein sequence: CASSLIRDSYEQYF. The chain uses TRBV11-2 and TRBJ2-7; D is perhaps TRBD2 (5 bases). V lost 2 bases, J lost 0 bases, and 8 bases lay in between. The CDR3 consists of 14 residues. CDR1 SGHAT and CDR2 FQNNGV come from the germline V gene.

The chain links TRBV5-1 to TRBJ2-5, with 11 positions matching TRBD2. Unmatched junction bases numbered 10, after V lost 2 bases and J lost 7 bases. The germline gives CDR1 SGHRS, CDR2 YFSETQ. This CDR3 has 16 residues. The CDR3 region has the DNA TGCGCCAGCAGCTTAAATAGCGGGGGGGCCTTTGCGACCCAGTACTTC. It yields the protein CASSLNSGGAFATQYF.

This clone was seen once. The chain links TRBV24-1 to TRBJ2-5; possibly TRBD2 for D (5 bases). Germline assignment: CDR1 KGHDR and CDR2 SFDVKD. V lost 0 bases to trimming and J lost 7 bases, with 8 bases between them. This CDR3 contains 13 residues. CDR3 loop: CATSDLDRGTQYF. CDR3 DNA sequence: TGTGCCACCAGTGATTTGGATCGGGGGACCCAGTACTTC.